This TCR beta chain comes out of a study of T cells in Graves' hyperthyroidism and ophthalmopathy (dated by TCRdb to the late 2010s). Context from the whole study: Peripheral blood was collected at initial diagnosis, before any treatment. To identify TCR V-J signatures that set the groups apart, the researchers used a discovery cohort of about a hundred patients, made up of 40 to 45 with Graves' ophthalmopathy and about 60 with stable Graves' hyperthyroidism. Whether ophthalmopathy could be predicted prospectively was tested in an independent validation cohort made up of under 20 hyperthyroidism patients plus 17 patients who later progressed to ophthalmopathy. For training and testing, the roughly 100 patients in the discovery cohort were randomly divided in a 7:3 ratio. Thyroid tissue and blood T-cell repertoires from more than five Graves' hyperthyroidism patients were also compared in the study. After blood sampling, hyperthyroidism patients were treated with methimazole at a starting dose of 30 mg daily, and ophthalmopathy patients were treated with high-dose intravenous methylprednisolone. TCR Vbeta CDR3 sequencing of fewer than 150 peripheral blood samples (under 45 ophthalmopathy, over 70 hyperthyroidism and roughly 17 progressor patients) is reported in the paper.

Stable Graves' hyperthyroidism was defined as no progression to ophthalmopathy during 18 months of follow-up. The hyperthyroidism patients were between 18 and 65 years old and newly diagnosed, with a disease duration of less than 2 months. Patients with uncontrolled infections, other autoimmune diseases, pregnancy or lactation were excluded. Diagnoses were based on clinical symptoms, serum thyroxine and TRAb, thyroid ultrasound and orbital computed tomography. PBMCs were separated from roughly 10 ml of fresh peripheral blood using Ficoll-Paque density gradient centrifugation. Trizol reagent was used to extract total RNA, and RNA quality was then checked on an Agilent 2100 Bioanalyzer. Study-wide findings and limitations: Most expanded thyroid clonotypes (frequency above 0.001) were also found in blood, which suggests that blood repertoires may mirror thyroid immune responses. In validation, progression to ophthalmopathy was predicted by the model with roughly 71% sensitivity and 72.22% specificity, a median of around 6.5 months before onset. No statistical method was used to set the sample size in advance, and investigators knew the group allocation. Ophthalmopathy was separated from stable hyperthyroidism by a 13 V-J signature model, with around 88% sensitivity and approximately 84% specificity obtained in cross-validation and 80%/75% obtained in testing.

The TCR beta CDR3 regions were amplified from the RNA transcripts. For the first round of RT-PCR on the TCR CDR3, the HTBI primer set was used together with the Qiagen OneStep RT-PCR kit. A second multiplex PCR round built the libraries, followed by size selection and purification. Paired-end sequencing of the libraries was performed with 100 bp reads on an Illumina HiSeq2000. The paper's processing steps were these. SOAPnuke was used to process the raw data, removing reads that contained adapters or uncalled bases, had a mean Phred below 15, or lacked an exact match to the constant primer or identifier. COPE v1.2.5 was used to merge the high-quality paired reads, and each unique nucleotide sequence was defined as a clonotype. Clonotypes were aligned to IMGT TRBV, TRBD and TRBJ reference segments using MiTCR v1.1. Only V-J combinations with frequency above 0.0001, covering 98% to 99.2% of repertoires, were analysed. The TCS score was defined as F50 (clonal expansion) divided by E x V (chaos), with BLOSUM62-based TCRdist calculated between CDR3 peptides within each V-J. Welch's t-statistics and random forest reduced just over 500 V-J features to 13, which were used in a naive Bayes classifier (R e1071). TCRdb redid the processing of the public reads, applying fastp at Q25 and MiXCR, and retained in-frame beta chains. Each entry is one CDR3 protein sequence, shown with its most common DNA and genes. None of the V and J calls come from the authors' own analysis; TCRdb made them. This sample is represented by hundreds of thousands of distinct CDR3 sequences; around 15% of them were singletons. The ten largest clones add up to 3.5% to 4% of the sample.

Turning to this clonotype: It lacks a known antigen. Because the CDR3's place on the DNA is in doubt, the DNA is left out and the CDR3 is given as listed by TCRdb.

For CDR1 and CDR2, the germline V gene lists SGHTA and FQGNSA. Spanning cysteine to phenylalanine, the CDR3 consists of 21 amino acids. This receptor chain uses TRBV7-2 and TRBJ2-3; TRBD2, the table's D call, lacks a check against the DNA. The receptor was derived from a woman aged 25 to 39 with Graves' hyperthyroidism. Sequenced input: blood. The CDR3 sequence is CASSFYICSGSGRYGSDTQYF.